The 20 T cell receptor beta chains given below trace back to one sample, sequenced in a study of blood T cell repertoires in COVID-19. The method was immunoSEQ multiplex PCR; TCRdb's version includes in-frame clones alone and lacks a portion of them. Among hundreds of thousands of clones listed, more than 65% were seen once. Sequenced: peripheral blood. These receptors all stem from a middle-aged woman with active or convalescent COVID-19.

The V gene is TRBV28, the J gene TRBJ1-2, with D possibly being TRBD1 (5 bases). This CDR3 region has 18 residues. The germline CDR1 and CDR2 sequences are MDHEN and SYDVKM. V lost 4 bases to trimming and J lost 2 bases, with 23 bases between them. The CDR3 protein is CASSSIRGKGGLNYGYTF. The DNA for the CDR3 is TGTGCCAGCAGTTCCATCCGGGGGAAGGGTGGTCTAAACTATGGCTACACCTTC.

The rearrangement uses TRBV5-6 and TRBJ1-3; 9 bases match TRBD1. The CDR3 sequence is 15 residues long. With V trimmed by 3 bases and J by 3 bases, 4 bases remained unmatched. CDR1 and CDR2 from the germline V gene are SGHDT and YYEEEE. The CDR3 loop is CASSWTGAFGNTIYF. DNA of the CDR3: TGTGCCAGCAGCTGGACAGGGGCGTTTGGAAACACCATATATTTT.

J is TRBJ1-1 and V is TRBV10-2; 9 bases align to TRBD1. The germline V gene encodes CDR1 WSHSY and CDR2 SAAADI. CDR3 length: 14 amino acids. V was pared by 5 bases and J by 5 bases, with 6 bases of the junction left unmatched. CDR3 loop: CASSYRGLFTEAFF. The CDR3 coding sequence is TGCGCCAGCAGTTACAGGGGGCTATTTACTGAAGCTTTCTTT.

The chain is built from TRBV6-4 and TRBJ2-1; TRBD2 might be the D (6 bases). The CDR3 runs to 13 residues. Germline V gene data show CDR1 as MRHNA and CDR2 as SNTAGT. Trimming removed 6 bases at V and 9 bases at J, with 15 bases between. This chain's CDR3 is CASSPEGRGEQFF. CDR3 DNA sequence: TGTGCCAGCAGCCCCGAGGGGCGGGGTGAGCAGTTCTTC.

The chain is built from TRBV5-5 and TRBJ1-2; D is possibly TRBD1 (5 bases). The CDR3 has 17 residues. In germline, CDR1 is SGHKS, CDR2 YYEKEE (reference sequence). V lost 6 bases and J lost 8, with 29 bases in between. Here the CDR3 reads CASIPSGVGGTIRGYTF. The CDR3 region has the DNA TGTGCCAGCATCCCCTCTGGCGTCGGAGGGACGATTAGGGGCTACACCTTC.

The rearrangement uses TRBV2 and TRBJ2-1, with TRBD2 matching over 10 bases. CDR3 length: 14 residues. Germline CDR1 is SNHLY and CDR2 is FYNNEI. The ends lost 6 bases at V and 9 bases at J; junction bases unmatched: 8. As DNA, the CDR3 is TGTGCCAGCAGCGAGAGCGGGGGGGGAGGTGAGCAGTTCTTC. Protein sequence: CASSESGGGGEQFF.

The chain couples TRBV7-9 to TRBJ1-2, with 9 bases matching TRBD1. Germline CDR1 and CDR2: SEHNR and FQNEAQ (reference sequence). CDR3 length: 13 residues. V was clipped by 5 bases and J by 4 bases; unmatched bases: 2. Here the CDR3 reads CASSTGGIYGYTF. CDR3 coding DNA: TGTGCCAGCAGCACAGGGGGCATCTATGGCTACACCTTC.

The V gene is TRBV11-2, the J gene TRBJ1-6; weak D call: TRBD1 (5 bases). Germline V gene sequence: CDR1 SGHAT, CDR2 FQNNGV. V dropped 4 bases and J dropped 6 bases, with 10 bases sitting between them. The CDR3 runs to 14 residues. The CDR3, as DNA: TGTGCCAGCAGCTACACCGGGGGTAATTCACCCCTCCACTTT. It is translated as CASSYTGGNSPLHF.

V usage is TRBV9 and J usage is TRBJ2-1; the match to TRBD2 covers 9 bases. In germline, CDR1 is SGDLS, CDR2 YYNGEE. The CDR3 is 17 amino acids. After removal of 4 bases from V and 8 bases from J, the junction contained 16 bases not matched to a gene. This chain's CDR3 is CASSLGAAGGVLDEQFF. The CDR3 DNA follows: TGTGCCAGCAGCCTCGGCGCGGCGGGGGGGGTGTTAGATGAGCAGTTCTTC.

This rearrangement joins TRBV27 to TRBJ1-2; D is ambiguous. Germline CDR1 MNHEY, CDR2 SMNVEV (reference sequence). The CDR3 contains 14 residues. V lost 0 bases to trimming and J lost 4 bases, with 9 bases between them. The DNA for the CDR3 is TGTGCCAGCAGTTTATCCAGACACAGCTATGGCTACACCTTC. Translating it yields CASSLSRHSYGYTF.

J is TRBJ1-2 and V is TRBV11-2, with 8 bases lining up with TRBD1. This CDR3 has 15 residues. Germline CDR1 is SGHAT and CDR2 is FQNNGV. Germline trimming cut 4 bases from V and 4 bases from J; bases unmatched to any gene: 8. CDR3 loop: CASSSDRALVYGYTF. CDR3 sequence (DNA): TGTGCCAGCAGCTCGGACAGGGCCCTGGTCTATGGCTACACCTTC. The entire variable domain, with the rest obtained from reference TRBV11-2 and TRBJ1-2, is as follows: EAGVAQSPRYKIIEKRQSVAFWCNPISGHATLYWYQQILGQGPKLLIQFQNNGVVDDSQLPKDRFSAERLKGVDSTLKIQPAKLEDSAVYLCASSSDRALVYGYTFGSGTRLTVV.

Only one count was recorded for this clone. The chain is built from TRBV9 and TRBJ1-4; perhaps TRBD1 as D (5 bases). Looked up from germline, CDR1 is SGDLS and CDR2 is YYNGEE. The CDR3 extends over 16 amino acids. V lost 4 bases to trimming and J lost 6 bases, with 19 bases between them. This CDR3 reads CASSPRGGASHEKLFF. The CDR3 bases are TGTGCCAGCAGCCCACGGGGCGGGGCTTCCCATGAAAAACTGTTTTTT.

The rearrangement joins TRBV5-1 to TRBJ2-3; TRBD1 might be the D (6 bases). V lost 3 bases and J 5 bases, leaving 13 bases between the germline ends. CDR1 is SGHRS and CDR2 is YFSETQ in the germline V gene. The CDR3 has 14 amino acids. CDR3 in DNA: TGCGCCAGCAGCTCGGACAGTAGGGGAGATACGCAGTATTTT. Its protein is CASSSDSRGDTQYF.

This clone was detected once. This rearrangement joins TRBV28 to TRBJ2-1, with TRBD2 as a possible D gene (7 bases). In germline, CDR1 is MDHEN, CDR2 SYDVKM. The V gene lost 5 bases and the J gene lost 4 bases, with 15 bases spanning the gap. The CDR3 consists of 15 residues. The CDR3 region has the DNA TGTGCCAGCAGTCCCATGGGGGGGCCGTACAATGAGCAGTTCTTC. Encoded protein: CASSPMGGPYNEQFF.

This rearrangement joins TRBV30 to TRBJ1-6; D is unclear. The germline CDR1 and CDR2 sequences are GTSNPN and SVGIG (reference sequence). V was clipped by 3 bases and J by 7 bases, with 10 bases between them. This CDR3 comprises 13 residues. The chain's CDR3 is CAWRRSGNSPLHF. The CDR3 nucleotides are TGTGCCTGGAGGAGGAGTGGGAATTCACCCCTCCACTTT.

The rearrangement uses TRBV2 and TRBJ2-7; maybe TRBD2 (6 bases). Looked up from germline, CDR1 is SNHLY and CDR2 is FYNNEI. V was pared by 2 bases and J by 7 bases, with 15 bases between. The CDR3 consists of 14 residues. CDR3 sequence: CASSEIPGLEEQYV. CDR3 bases: TGTGCCAGCAGTGAAATCCCGGGACTTGAAGAGCAGTACGTC.

The gene calls are TRBV9 and TRBJ2-2; a possible D gene is TRBD1 (5 bases). CDR1 and CDR2 (germline): SGDLS, YYNGEE. The CDR3 spans 15 residues. The ends were cut back, 0 bases at V and 5 bases at J, with 11 bases in the middle. The CDR3 protein is CASSVEQGRTGELFF. The CDR3 nucleotides read TGTGCCAGCAGCGTAGAGCAGGGTAGAACCGGGGAGCTGTTTTTT.

The chain joins TRBV10-3 to TRBJ1-5; 8 bases align to TRBD1. The germline gives CDR1 ENHRY, CDR2 SYGVKD. V dropped 8 bases and J dropped 7; count of bases not matched to a gene: 10. The CDR3 contains 14 residues. In DNA form, the CDR3 reads TGTGCCATCGCTCCCCAGGGGGCAGGACAGCCCCAGCATTTT. This encodes CAIAPQGAGQPQHF.

The chain combines TRBV6-5 with TRBJ1-5; D unresolved. The CDR3 totals 11 residues. In germline, CDR1 is MNHEY, CDR2 SVGAGI. V was trimmed by 8 bases and J by 4 bases, leaving 6 bases between them. The CDR3 loop is CASGPNQPQHF. For the CDR3, the DNA is TGTGCCAGCGGGCCTAATCAGCCCCAGCATTTT.

The gene calls are TRBV30 and TRBJ2-5, with TRBD1 matching 8 bases. The J segment lost 7 bases and the V segment lost 5 bases, leaving 12 bases of the junction unmatched. In germline, CDR1 is GTSNPN, CDR2 SVGIG (reference sequence). The CDR3 has 14 amino acids. CDR3 sequence: CAWDPGQASATQYF. For the CDR3, the DNA is TGTGCCTGGGACCCGGGACAGGCGTCGGCGACCCAGTACTTC.